These T cell receptor beta chains were read from a single sample in a study of T cells expressing NK-cell markers. From the 5' RACE reads, TCRdb lists one entry per CDR3 protein and no DNA. Its clone listing holds a few hundred thousand distinct CDR3 sequences. The source material was blood T cells: a sorted CD56 or NKG2C T cell subset, CD4+ or CD8+ T cells, or bulk PBMC T cells (not recorded which). These receptors all stem from a man aged 18 to 69 in good health. Both conserved end residues are part of each CDR3.

CDR3aa: CASRPYPSGGWNEQFF
j_gene: TRBJ2-1
v_gene: TRBV27

CDR3aa: CSVGSVGGPVPDTQYF
j_gene: TRBJ2-3
v_gene: TRBV29-1

CDR3aa: CASSLYADEQFF
j_gene: TRBJ2-1
v_gene: TRBV28

CDR3aa: CSARALISHRQGSLQETQYF
j_gene: TRBJ2-5
v_gene: TRBV20-1

CDR3aa: CATSQTGSTDTQYF
j_gene: TRBJ2-3
v_gene: TRBV24-1

CDR3aa: CASSLSLDVTQYF
j_gene: TRBJ2-3
v_gene: TRBV7-2

CDR3aa: CTSSQDGQTSDEKLFF
j_gene: TRBJ1-4
v_gene: TRBV1

CDR3aa: CASRSGGRIGELFF
j_gene: TRBJ2-2
v_gene: TRBV6-1

CDR3aa: CASSPNGQGQRETQYF
j_gene: TRBJ2-5
v_gene: TRBV5-1

CDR3aa: CASSPRGLLSQPQHF
j_gene: TRBJ1-5
v_gene: TRBV18

CDR3aa: CASSPRQTGYQETQYF
j_gene: TRBJ2-5
v_gene: TRBV18

CDR3aa: CASSLWSAGEKLFF
j_gene: TRBJ1-4
v_gene: TRBV12-3/TRBV12-4

CDR3aa: CASKYRLAGGPYNEQFF
j_gene: TRBJ2-1
v_gene: TRBV2

CDR3aa: CASSSTGLSLYEQYF
j_gene: TRBJ2-7
v_gene: TRBV28

CDR3aa: CASSIFGTGGLYEQYF
j_gene: TRBJ2-7
v_gene: TRBV28

CDR3aa: CASSILGNSYNEQFF
j_gene: TRBJ2-1
v_gene: TRBV27

CDR3aa: CASSFSISSGNNEQFF
j_gene: TRBJ2-1
v_gene: TRBV5-1

CDR3aa: CASSFEKTQYF
j_gene: TRBJ2-5
v_gene: TRBV5-5

CDR3aa: CATSRGAVVKTQYF
j_gene: TRBJ2-5
v_gene: TRBV15

CDR3aa: CATSASRRGETQYF
j_gene: TRBJ2-5
v_gene: TRBV24-1

CDR3aa: CASSLSQGNEQFF
j_gene: TRBJ2-1
v_gene: TRBV18

CDR3aa: CASTPRVGNEQFF
j_gene: TRBJ2-1
v_gene: TRBV2